Following are 14 T cell receptor beta chains from one sample sequenced in a study of T cells after yellow fever vaccination (dated by TCRdb to about 2019). Libraries were prepared through 5' RACE. The reads were generated on an Illumina HiSeq 2500. TCRdb applied fastp at Q25 and MiXCR to the public reads, then kept only in-frame beta chains. Each CDR3 protein gets just one entry, which takes the most common genes and DNA from the rows behind it. Within this sample are roughly 250,000 distinct CDR3 sequences, with about an eighth of them counted one time only. Around 0.55% of the sample is held by the ten biggest clonotypes. The treatment or condition label here, explained by the study, means: live attenuated yellow fever vaccine strain. Material: CD4+ T cells sorted from PBMCs, obtained 45 days after the yellow fever booster vaccination. The receptors derive from a young man who received the YFV17D yellow fever vaccine.

For this clonotype: A read error may produce the germline difference seen at one junction end. The chain couples TRBV20-1 to TRBJ2-3, with 7 bases lining up with TRBD2. This CDR3 is 16 amino acids long. From germline, CDR1 is DFQATT and CDR2 SNEGSKA (reference sequence). The DNA for the CDR3 is TGCATTGCTAGAGATTTGAGCGGGATAGGCACAGATACGCAGTATTTT. This translates into CIARDLSGIGTDTQYF.

This clonotype was counted between two and nine times. The rearrangement joins TRBV18 to TRBJ2-1; D is undetermined. The ends were cut back, 3 bases at V and 3 bases at J, with 9 bases in the middle. The CDR3 length is 14 residues. CDR1 KGHSH and CDR2 LQKENI come from the germline V gene. The CDR3 loop is CASSPGRFYNEQFF. CDR3 nucleotide sequence: TGTGCCAGCTCACCCGGCAGATTCTACAATGAGCAGTTCTTC.

V usage is TRBV7-9 and J usage is TRBJ2-7, with D tentatively TRBD1 (5 bases). The V gene lost 1 base and the J gene lost 2 bases, with 9 bases spanning the gap. The germline CDR1 and CDR2 sequences are SEHNR and FQNEAQ (reference sequence). This CDR3 has 14 amino acids. In nucleotides, the CDR3 is TGTGCCAGCAGCTTAGATTGGGGCGCCTACGAGCAGTACTTC. It translates to CASSLDWGAYEQYF. Filled out from reference TRBV7-9 and TRBJ2-7, the complete variable domain reads DTGVSQNPRHKITKRGQNVTFRCDPISEHNRLYWYRQTLGQGPEFLTYFQNEAQLEKSRLLSDRFSAERPKGSFSTLEIQRTEQGDSAMYLCASSLDWGAYEQYFGPGTRLTVT.

This clonotype was detected only a few times. This chain links TRBV5-1 with TRBJ2-3, with 15 bases that match TRBD2. The junction had 7 bases not matched to a gene; V was cut back by 4 bases and J by 4 bases. This CDR3 contains 17 residues. CDR1 is SGHRS and CDR2 is YFSETQ in the germline V gene. CDR3 in amino acids: CASSATGLAGGPDTQYF. In DNA, the CDR3 is TGCGCCAGCAGCGCTACTGGACTAGCGGGAGGGCCAGATACGCAGTATTTT.

Many counts were recorded for this clonotype. This rearrangement joins TRBV18 to TRBJ2-7; TRBD1 aligns across 11 bases. Trimming cost V 8 bases and J 4 bases; bases outside gene matches: 7. CDR1 is KGHSH and CDR2 is LQKENI in the germline V gene. This CDR3 is 14 amino acids long. The CDR3 sequence: CASSPGTGGYEQYF. The CDR3 nucleotides are TGTGCCAGCAGCCCCGGGACAGGGGGTTACGAGCAGTACTTC.

The sample holds a few counts of this clonotype. V is TRBV7-2 and J is TRBJ2-3; D is undetermined. V was trimmed by 7 bases and J by 4 bases, leaving 12 bases between them. The CDR3 totals 13 residues. From germline, CDR1 is SGHTA and CDR2 FQGNSA. This CDR3 reads CASKLARPDTQYF. For the CDR3, the DNA is TGTGCCAGCAAATTGGCGCGCCCAGATACGCAGTATTTT. Combining the CDR3 with reference TRBV7-2 and TRBJ2-3 gives the whole variable domain GAGVSQSPSNKVTEKGKDVELRCDPISGHTALYWYRQSLGQGLEFLIYFQGNSAPDKSGLPSDRFSAERTGGSVSTLTIQRTQQEDSAVYLCASKLARPDTQYFGPGTRLTVL.

The chain recombines TRBV15 with TRBJ1-1; D is ambiguous. The V end lost 3 bases, the J end lost 0 bases, and 8 bases lay between the germline ends. This CDR3 has 14 residues. Germline-derived CDR1 and CDR2 are LNHNV and YYDKDF (reference sequence). CDR3 sequence reads: CATSSRTLNTEAFF. The CDR3, as DNA: TGTGCCACCAGCAGTCGGACTCTGAACACTGAAGCTTTCTTT.

The chain uses TRBV7-9 and TRBJ2-3; 7 positions agree with TRBD2. V gave up 4 bases and J gave up 2 bases; unmatched junction bases: 9. CDR1 is SEHNR and CDR2 is FQNEAQ in the germline V gene (reference sequence). There are 16 residues in the CDR3. The CDR3 nucleotides are TGTGCCAGCAGCTCCTGGCTAGCGGCTACCACAGATACGCAGTATTTT. It yields the protein CASSSWLAATTDTQYF.

The sample holds a few counts of this clonotype. V and J are TRBV12-3 or TRBV12-4 and TRBJ1-1, with 7 bases identical to TRBD1. V trimming: 8 bases; J trimming: 5 bases; junction bases outside the gene matches: 14. The CDR3 has 15 residues. The chain's CDR3 is CASGPLGQILTEAFF. The CDR3 bases are TGTGCCAGCGGCCCTTTGGGACAGATCCTTACTGAAGCTTTCTTT.

This clonotype was observed a few times. In nucleotides, the CDR3 is TGTGCCAGCAGAACCCAAACCACGAACACCGGGGAGCTGTTTTTT. It encodes CASRTQTTNTGELFF. The V gene is TRBV7-2, the J gene TRBJ2-2; D unresolved. The CDR3 is 15 amino acids. Trimming took off 6 bases at V and 0 bases at J, with 11 bases between the two ends. CDR1 SGHTA and CDR2 FQGNSA come from the germline V gene. Filled out from reference TRBV7-2 and TRBJ2-2, the complete variable domain reads GAGVSQSPSNKVTEKGKDVELRCDPISGHTALYWYRQSLGQGLEFLIYFQGNSAPDKSGLPSDRFSAERTGGSVSTLTIQRTQQEDSAVYLCASRTQTTNTGELFFGEGSRLTVL.

This chain connects TRBV4-3 to TRBJ2-2; no definite D call. CDR1 and CDR2 (germline): LGHNA, YSLEER. The germline V and J ends were trimmed by 1 base and 3 bases, with 6 bases remaining between them. CDR3 length: 14 residues. This CDR3 reads CASSQVRYTGELFF. In nucleotides, the CDR3 is TGCGCCAGCAGCCAAGTCCGCTACACCGGGGAGCTGTTTTTT.

This clonotype was detected a few times. The chain has TRBV21-1 and TRBJ2-1. TRBV21-1 is a pseudogene locus. CDR3 length: 12 residues. CDR3 sequence: CASSSALGEQFF. CDR3 DNA sequence: TGTGCCAGCAGCAGTGCATTAGGAGAGCAGTTCTTC.

This clonotype was detected only a few times. The rearrangement joins TRBV7-9 to TRBJ2-3; 9 positions agree with TRBD1. CDR3 length: 17 residues. CDR1 is SEHNR, CDR2 FQNEAQ, per germline (reference sequence). Trimming took 3 bases from V and 0 from J; bases not matched to a gene: 7. The CDR3 reads CASSFYWTGASTDTQYF. Written as DNA, the CDR3 is TGTGCCAGCAGCTTCTACTGGACAGGGGCAAGCACAGATACGCAGTATTTT.

The gene calls are TRBV7-9 and TRBJ2-1; the D gene is possibly TRBD2 (6 bases). CDR3 length: 16 amino acids. Trimming took 5 bases from V and 6 from J, leaving 20 bases between them. The germline gives CDR1 SEHNR, CDR2 FQNEAQ (reference sequence). CDR3 region: CASSGQIRRGGNEQFF. The DNA for the CDR3 is TGTGCCAGCAGCGGACAAATCCGAAGGGGAGGCAATGAGCAGTTCTTC.